The 32 T cell receptor beta chains presented below share a single source sample, sequenced in a study of blood T cell repertoires in COVID-19. Measured with immunoSEQ multiplex PCR; TCRdb has only the in-frame clones, and not every one. The repertoire holds hundreds of thousands of clones, approximately 91% seen once, with approximately 1.5% in the top ten. Sequenced sample: PBMCs or T cells enriched from blood (not recorded which). Receptor source: a woman under 30 who had been exposed to COVID-19.

V gene TRBV2 combines with J gene TRBJ2-7; the match to TRBD1 covers 10 bases. The CDR3 has 14 residues. Germline loops: CDR1 SNHLY, CDR2 FYNNEI. Trimming at V came to 2 bases and at J to 6 bases, leaving 4 bases not matched to a gene. The CDR3 region is CASSERQGAGEQYF. Written as DNA, the CDR3 is TGTGCCAGCAGTGAAAGACAGGGGGCCGGCGAGCAGTACTTC.

V usage is TRBV11-2 and J usage is TRBJ2-2; D remains unclear. CDR3 length equals 16 residues. Between the trimmed V and J ends, which lost 4 bases and 1 base, there was a span of 13 bases. Germline values: CDR1 SGHAT, CDR2 FQNNGV. CDR3 in DNA: TGTGCCAGCAGCTCTAGTACTTGGGTGAACACCGGGGAGCTGTTTTTT. It translates to CASSSSTWVNTGELFF. The complete variable domain, with remaining parts taken from reference TRBV11-2 and TRBJ2-2, reads EAGVAQSPRYKIIEKRQSVAFWCNPISGHATLYWYQQILGQGPKLLIQFQNNGVVDDSQLPKDRFSAERLKGVDSTLKIQPAKLEDSAVYLCASSSSTWVNTGELFFGEGSRLTVL.

J is TRBJ2-4 and V is TRBV2, with no clear D. There are 15 residues in the CDR3. Looked up from germline, CDR1 is SNHLY and CDR2 is FYNNEI. The V and J ends lost 1 base and 0 bases respectively, with 7 bases between them. CDR3 region: CASSEGSGAKNIQYF. In DNA, the CDR3 is TGTGCCAGCAGTGAAGGTTCCGGAGCCAAAAACATTCAGTACTTC.

This clone has a handful of counts. The J gene is TRBJ2-1, the V gene TRBV5-6, with a possible D match to TRBD2 (5 bases). The CDR3 totals 16 residues. Trimming shortened V by 0 bases and J by 0 bases, and 10 bases separated the two germline ends. Per the germline V gene, CDR1 is SGHDT and CDR2 is YYEEEE. This CDR3 reads CASSLDEGSSYNEQFF. The CDR3 region has the DNA TGTGCCAGCAGCTTGGATGAGGGTAGCTCCTACAATGAGCAGTTCTTC. Full variable domain (missing parts from reference TRBV5-6 and TRBJ2-1): DAGVTQSPTHLIKTRGQQVTLRCSPKSGHDTVSWYQQALGQGPQFIFQYYEEEERQRGNFPDRFSGHQFPNYSSELNVNALLLGDSALYLCASSLDEGSSYNEQFFGPGTRLTVL.

CDR3 in amino acids: CASMRAGELFF. The CDR3 bases are TGTGCCAGCATGCGGGCCGGGGAGCTGTTTTTT. The chain has TRBV2 and TRBJ2-2; D perhaps matches TRBD2 (5 bases). The length of the CDR3 is 11 residues. CDR1 and CDR2 (germline): SNHLY, FYNNEI. Trimming left V 7 bases short and J 6 bases short, with 6 bases between. Together with reference TRBV2 and TRBJ2-2, the CDR3 gives the full variable domain: EPEVTQTPSHQVTQMGQEVILRCVPISNHLYFYWYRQILGQKVEFLVSFYNNEISEKSEIFDDQFSVERPDGSNFTLKIRSTKLEDSAMYFCASMRAGELFFGEGSRLTVL.

The chain has TRBV23-1 and TRBJ1-3, with D possibly being TRBD1 (6 bases). TRBV23-1 is an ORF, with its function uncertain. V lost 4 bases and J lost 0, with 16 bases in between. The CDR3 is 17 residues long. The CDR3 loop reads CASSRPGHGSSGNTIYF. For the CDR3, the DNA is TGCGCCAGCAGTCGACCGGGACATGGGAGCTCTGGAAACACCATATATTTT.

The chain uses TRBV20-1 and TRBJ2-7; TRBD2 matches at 10 bases. CDR1 and CDR2 (germline): DFQATT, SNEGSKA (reference sequence). The CDR3 is 14 amino acids. Losses at the gene ends were 3 bases for V and 6 bases for J; bases not matched to a gene: 8. CDR3 nucleotide sequence: TGCAGTGCTAGTCCGGCTAGCGGGAGAGGCGAGCAGTACTTC. Its protein product is CSASPASGRGEQYF.

V and J are TRBV18 and TRBJ1-5, with a possible D match to TRBD1 (5 bases). There are 13 residues in the CDR3. The germline V gene has CDR1 KGHSH and CDR2 LQKENI. Trimming pared 8 bases from V and 3 bases from J, leaving 11 bases between. DNA of the CDR3: TGTGCCAGCACGACAGTTAACAATCAGCCCCAGCATTTT. Its protein product is CASTTVNNQPQHF.

The chain combines TRBV27 with TRBJ1-6, with 7 bases identical to TRBD1. CDR1 and CDR2 (germline): MNHEY, SMNVEV (reference sequence). CDR3 length: 16 amino acids. V gave up 7 bases and J gave up 10 bases; unmatched junction bases: 16. Here the CDR3 DNA reads TGTGCCAGCAACGATCTATCAGGGGGTATGTCGTCACCCCTCCACTTT. This sequence encodes CASNDLSGGMSSPLHF.

The rearrangement links TRBV7-8 to TRBJ2-7, with D maybe TRBD1 (6 bases). The V end lost 3 bases, the J end lost 8 bases, and 23 bases lay between the germline ends. Germline CDR1 is SGHVS and CDR2 is FQNEAQ. The CDR3 totals 16 residues. In nucleotides, the CDR3 is TGTGCCAGCAGCTTCTCCCCGCAACTAAGTGGGGGCCAGCAGTACTTC. Its protein product is CASSFSPQLSGGQQYF.

The V gene is TRBV9, the J gene TRBJ2-1; 8 bases map to TRBD1. Germline V gene lookup returns CDR1 SGDLS and CDR2 YYNGEE. This CDR3 comprises 15 residues. J gave up 9 bases and V 0 bases, and 8 bases lay outside the gene matches. The CDR3 sequence is CASSVAQGGLGEQFF. DNA of the CDR3: TGTGCCAGCAGCGTAGCACAGGGGGGTCTAGGTGAGCAGTTCTTC.

The chain joins TRBV20-1 to TRBJ2-1; D is ambiguous. V was clipped by 1 base and J by 8 bases, with 6 bases between them. This CDR3 comprises 11 residues. Germline CDR1 is DFQATT and CDR2 is SNEGSKA (reference sequence). CDR3 nucleotides: TGCAGTGCTAGAGCTTTCGATGAGCAGTTCTTC. It specifies CSARAFDEQFF.

This sequence joins TRBV5-1 and TRBJ2-5, with D perhaps TRBD1 (6 bases). Between the trimmed V and J ends, which lost 0 bases and 4 bases, there was a span of 7 bases. There are 13 residues in the CDR3. Germline V gene lookup returns CDR1 SGHRS and CDR2 YFSETQ. CDR3 sequence: CASSLAGAETQYF. The CDR3 DNA reads as TGCGCCAGCAGCTTGGCAGGGGCAGAGACCCAGTACTTC.

V usage is TRBV25-1 and J usage is TRBJ2-2, with D possibly being TRBD1 (5 bases). This CDR3 contains 12 residues. With 5 bases removed from V and 8 bases from J, the gap between germline ends came to 9 bases. CDR1 is MGHDK and CDR2 is SYGVNS in the germline V gene. The CDR3 region has the DNA TGTGCCAGCAGTAGGACACCGGGGGAGCTGTTTTTT. Amino acids: CASSRTPGELFF.

The J gene is TRBJ1-1, the V gene TRBV5-1; D possibly corresponds to TRBD1 (5 bases). This CDR3 contains 15 residues. Trimming removed 3 bases from V and 6 bases from J, with 18 bases in between. Per the germline V gene, CDR1 is SGHRS and CDR2 is YFSETQ. CDR3 bases: TGCGCCAGCAGCTCGGCGACAGTTCCGGCCCCTGAAGCTTTCTTT. It encodes CASSSATVPAPEAFF.

As for this clone: Mismatch with germline at one junction end may stem from a read error. The chain carries TRBV6-5 and TRBJ1-1; D may be TRBD1 (5 bases). This CDR3 has 15 residues. Germline V gene lookup returns CDR1 MNHEY and CDR2 SVGAGI. The CDR3 is CASSNSRGSTTEAFF. CDR3 sequence (DNA): TGTGCCAGCAGTAACTCACGGGGGAGTACCACTGAAGCTTTCTTT.

The V gene is TRBV5-1, the J gene TRBJ2-7; tentative D call: TRBD1 (6 bases). Trimming left V 5 bases short and J 0 bases short, with 12 bases between. CDR3 length: 14 residues. Germline loops: CDR1 SGHRS, CDR2 YFSETQ. The CDR3 is CASRTGQSSYEQYF. CDR3 nucleotide sequence: TGCGCCAGCAGGACAGGCCAGAGCTCCTACGAGCAGTACTTC.

This chain connects TRBV7-9 to TRBJ2-7; 12 positions agree with TRBD2. Germline trimming cut 5 bases from V and 0 bases from J; bases unmatched to any gene: 5. The germline V gene encodes CDR1 SEHNR and CDR2 FQNEAQ (reference sequence). The CDR3 consists of 16 residues. The CDR3 here is CASSPGLAGSSYEQYF. Here the CDR3 DNA reads TGTGCCAGCAGCCCCGGACTAGCGGGATCCTCCTACGAGCAGTACTTC.

This sequence joins TRBV19 and TRBJ1-5; 8 nucleotides match TRBD1. Germline V gene sequence: CDR1 LNHDA, CDR2 SQIVND (reference sequence). V dropped 5 bases and J dropped 4; count of bases not matched to a gene: 4. The CDR3 has 14 amino acids. CDR3 in DNA: TGTGCCAGTAGTGAGGGGACAGGAAATCAGCCCCAGCATTTT. This codes for CASSEGTGNQPQHF.

The chain carries TRBV5-1 and TRBJ2-5; TRBD2 matches at 8 bases. Trimming at V came to 0 bases and at J to 2 bases, leaving 9 bases not matched to a gene. Per the germline V gene, CDR1 is SGHRS and CDR2 is YFSETQ. This CDR3 has 17 residues. Here the CDR3 reads CASSLAGGSGGQETQYF. The CDR3 DNA reads as TGCGCCAGCAGCTTGGCCGGGGGGAGCGGGGGTCAAGAGACCCAGTACTTC.

The V call is TRBV20-1, the J call TRBJ1-2; the D is unclear. V gave up 5 bases and J gave up 4 bases, with 8 bases separating them. This CDR3 spans 11 amino acids. Germline assignment: CDR1 DFQATT and CDR2 SNEGSKA (reference sequence). Written as DNA, the CDR3 is TGCAGTGCTGGGAGATCCTATGGCTACACCTTC. This gives the protein CSAGRSYGYTF.

V gene TRBV24-1 combines with J gene TRBJ2-3; 8 bases map to TRBD2. The V and J ends lost 9 bases and 2 bases, in that order; junction bases with no gene match: 9. This CDR3 spans 15 amino acids. Looked up from germline, CDR1 is KGHDR and CDR2 is SFDVKD. The CDR3 protein is CATRGGLAITDTQYF. CDR3 in DNA: TGTGCCACCCGCGGTGGACTAGCTATCACAGATACGCAGTATTTT.

The table lists this clone with a count of one. The CDR3 sequence is CASSPGTSTETQYF. The DNA for the CDR3 is TGTGCCAGCAGTCCCGGGACTAGTACAGAGACCCAGTACTTC. The gene calls are TRBV7-3 and TRBJ2-5; 8 nucleotides align to TRBD2. With V trimmed by 6 bases and J by 4 bases, 7 bases remained unmatched. Germline lookup yields CDR1 SGHTA and CDR2 FQGTGA. This CDR3 comprises 14 residues.

V is TRBV3-1 (or the pseudogene TRBV3-2) and J is TRBJ2-1; 9 positions match TRBD1. The germline gives CDR1 LGHDT, CDR2 YNNKEL (reference sequence). The CDR3 length is 15 residues. V was pared by 7 bases and J by 2 bases, with 6 bases of the junction left unmatched. The CDR3 loop is CASTSDRGTYNEQFF. The CDR3 DNA reads TGTGCCAGCACCTCCGACAGGGGGACCTACAATGAGCAGTTCTTC.

The CDR3 DNA reads as TGTGCCAGCAGTTCGCCCGGGGCCGGGGGTGGCACAGATACGCAGTATTTT. It translates to CASSSPGAGGGTDTQYF. V usage is TRBV28 and J usage is TRBJ2-3; a possible D gene is TRBD2 (6 bases). Germline V gene lookup returns CDR1 MDHEN and CDR2 SYDVKM. V lost 4 bases to trimming and J lost 1 base, with 18 bases between them. This CDR3 spans 17 amino acids.

The chain uses TRBV6-5 and TRBJ2-1, with 7 nucleotides matching TRBD1. Per germline, CDR1 MNHEY and CDR2 SVGAGI. With 8 bases clipped from V and 5 bases from J, the junction kept 3 bases outside the gene matches. This CDR3 is 12 amino acids long. The chain's CDR3 is CASGDRNNEQFF. CDR3 sequence (DNA): TGTGCCAGCGGGGACAGAAACAATGAGCAGTTCTTC.

The chain carries TRBV7-9 and TRBJ2-7, with TRBD2 matching over 12 bases. This CDR3 comprises 15 residues. V was pared by 4 bases and J by 7 bases, with 8 bases of the junction left unmatched. The germline CDR1 and CDR2 sequences are SEHNR and FQNEAQ (reference sequence). This CDR3 is CASSSRLAGAKEQYF. CDR3 nucleotides: TGTGCCAGCAGCTCCCGACTAGCGGGAGCAAAAGAGCAGTACTTC.

The chain links TRBV28 to TRBJ1-3; D may be TRBD1 (5 bases). V lost 4 bases and J 9 bases, leaving 16 bases between the germline ends. The germline V gene has CDR1 MDHEN and CDR2 SYDVKM. This CDR3 region has 14 residues. The chain's CDR3 is CASSSTDIESTIYF. Written as DNA, the CDR3 is TGTGCCAGCAGTTCCACGGACATAGAGTCCACCATATATTTT. The full variable domain, rest sourced from reference TRBV28 and TRBJ1-3, is DVKVTQSSRYLVKRTGEKVFLECVQDMDHENMFWYRQDPGLGLRLIYFSYDVKMKEKGDIPEGYSVSREKKERFSLILESASTNQTSMYLCASSSTDIESTIYFGEGSWLTVV.

The chain recombines TRBV10-2 with TRBJ2-1, with 8 bases that match TRBD2. Germline V gene data show CDR1 as WSHSY and CDR2 as SAAADI. The junction had 0 bases not matched to a gene; V was cut back by 6 bases and J by 2 bases. This CDR3 has 13 amino acids. The CDR3 sequence: CASRREAYNEQFF. The DNA of the CDR3 is TGCGCCAGCAGGCGGGAGGCCTACAATGAGCAGTTCTTC.

This sequence joins TRBV11-2 and TRBJ2-5, with D possibly TRBD1 on 6 matching bases. The CDR3 length is 14 residues. Trimming took 6 bases from V and 4 from J, leaving 15 bases between them. The germline CDR1 and CDR2 sequences are SGHAT and FQNNGV. The CDR3 nucleotides are TGTGCCAGCAGGGACAGAGGTGGGGGAGAGACCCAGTACTTC. This sequence encodes CASRDRGGGETQYF.

The rearrangement uses TRBV18 and TRBJ2-1; D might be TRBD1 (5 bases). Germline V gives CDR1 KGHSH, CDR2 LQKENI. This CDR3 is 16 amino acids long. The V and J ends lost 2 bases and 0 bases respectively, with 11 bases between them. The CDR3: CASSPGQGGSYNEQFF. CDR3 nucleotide sequence: TGTGCCAGCTCACCAGGGCAGGGTGGCTCCTACAATGAGCAGTTCTTC.

The chain joins TRBV4-2 to TRBJ1-4; 11 bases line up with TRBD1. The length of the CDR3 is 14 residues. Trimming took 4 bases from V and 10 from J; bases not matched to a gene: 5. Germline values: CDR1 LGHNA, CDR2 YNFKEQ. The CDR3 here is CASSPWTGGGKLFF. The CDR3 DNA reads TGTGCCAGCAGCCCCTGGACAGGGGGCGGAAAACTGTTTTTT.